This TCR beta chain originates from a study of cytomegalovirus exposure and HLA in healthy donors. Broader study findings: Some public TCRs appeared in many individuals, while most sequences were rare. CMV antigen specificity of a few CMV-associated chains was confirmed in vitro. A list of 150 or so TCR beta chains associated with cytomegalovirus was given.

Sequencing used immunoSEQ multiplex PCR; TCRdb keeps in-frame clones, though not all of them. The sample yields about 130,000 clones, about nine tenths seen once. Remarks on this clone: As yet, its antigen is unknown.

Germline V gene sequence: CDR1 MNHEY, CDR2 SMNVEV (reference sequence). Trimming cost V 6 bases and J 6 bases, with 24 bases left between them. This CDR3 region has 16 residues. V gene TRBV27 combines with J gene TRBJ2-7; possible D gene TRBD1, 6 bases. This TCR was recovered from a woman between 25 and 40 years old in good health and CMV-seropositive. Specimen: PBMCs. The CDR3 sequence: CASSIPSTGQPSEQYF. CDR3 in DNA: TGTGCCAGCAGCATCCCTTCTACGGGACAACCCTCCGAGCAGTACTTC.